Listed here is a single TCR beta chain. This sample is part of a study of CD8+ T cells in alopecia areata. Treatment here: oral pan-JAK inhibitor, 5-10 mg twice daily. Peripheral blood, together with lesional scalp punch biopsies, was collected from alopecia areata patients. RNA extraction and reverse transcription yielded cDNA as sequencing template. Assay: immunoSEQ multiplex PCR; the TCRdb copy retains only in-frame clones and omits some. The sample has roughly 99,000 clones, around 84% seen once. The CDR3 covers 17 residues. The germline V gene has CDR1 MGHRA and CDR2 YSYEKL. V shed 0 bases and J shed 7 bases, with 18 bases lying between them.

V is TRBV4-1 and J is TRBJ1-4; D gene unclear. Sequenced material: CD8+ T cells sorted from blood, taken at week 24, from a patient treated with tofacitinib. The sequence was collected from a human donor with alopecia areata. The chain's CDR3 is CASSQEQRAAELEKLFF. CDR3 DNA: TGCGCCAGCAGCCAAGAGCAGCGGGCGGCAGAACTTGAAAAACTGTTTTTT.